These 28 T cell receptor beta chains share one sample of origin, sequenced in a study of blood T cell repertoires in COVID-19. Profiling relied on immunoSEQ multiplex PCR, and the TCRdb table lists in-frame clones only, not all of them. There are about 170,000 clones in the sample; approximately 88% occur only once, and roughly 2.8% lies in the top ten. The sample consisted of peripheral blood. The source of these receptors is a woman aged 60-75 years with acute or convalescent COVID-19.

The V and J genes are TRBV7-2 and TRBJ1-5; 9 bases fit TRBD1. Trimming cost V 1 base and J 7 bases; bases outside gene matches: 8. Germline lookup yields CDR1 SGHTA and CDR2 FQGNSA. CDR3 length equals 16 residues. This CDR3 is CASSLEGDRARQPQHF. As DNA, the CDR3 is TGTGCCAGCAGCTTAGAGGGGGACAGGGCCCGACAGCCCCAGCATTTT.

This clone was recorded a few times. This chain links TRBV2 with TRBJ1-4, with D perhaps TRBD1 (6 bases). The CDR3 is 13 residues long. CDR1 and CDR2 from the germline V gene are SNHLY and FYNNEI. Trimming removed 4 bases at V and 6 bases at J, with 9 bases between. The CDR3 region has the DNA TGTGCCAGCAGTGCTACAGGGTATGAAAAACTGTTTTTT. Translated, it gives CASSATGYEKLFF.

The chain links TRBV9 to TRBJ1-6, with a possible D match to TRBD1 (6 bases). The CDR3 extends over 14 amino acids. Germline assignment: CDR1 SGDLS and CDR2 YYNGEE. The ends were cut back, 1 base at V and 10 bases at J, with 12 bases in the middle. As DNA, the CDR3 is TGTGCCAGCAGCGTACTACAGGGTGACTCACCCCTCCACTTT. Residues: CASSVLQGDSPLHF.

The chain combines TRBV24-1 with TRBJ2-3; D gene ambiguous. The V and J ends lost 2 bases and 2 bases respectively, with 7 bases between them. Germline lookup yields CDR1 KGHDR and CDR2 SFDVKD. The CDR3 is 14 amino acids. The CDR3 here is CATSDSHSTDTQYF. The CDR3 DNA is TGTGCCACCAGTGATTCCCATTCCACAGATACGCAGTATTTT.

This clone showed up just a few times. The sample holds other DNA sequences that translate to the same CDR3. The chain employs TRBV5-4 and TRBJ2-3; 7 positions match TRBD1. The CDR3 contains 15 residues. Germline CDR1 is SGHNT and CDR2 is YYREEE (reference sequence). J was trimmed by 3 bases and V by 0 bases; bases with no gene match: 4. This chain's CDR3 is CASSLDRGVTDTQYF. The CDR3, as DNA: TGTGCCAGCAGCTTGGACAGGGGAGTAACAGATACGCAGTATTTT.

J is TRBJ2-7 and V is TRBV27; TRBD2 might be the D (5 bases). The CDR3 covers 13 residues. Trimming cost V 3 bases and J 2 bases, with 8 bases left between them. Germline values: CDR1 MNHEY, CDR2 SMNVEV (reference sequence). In DNA form, the CDR3 reads TGTGCCAGCAGTTTTGAGGGAGCCTACGAGCAGTACTTC. The encoded protein is CASSFEGAYEQYF.

The chain has TRBV11-2 and TRBJ2-1, with 8 bases that match TRBD1. Losses at the gene ends were 3 bases for V and 7 bases for J; bases not matched to a gene: 11. This CDR3 region has 16 residues. Germline loops: CDR1 SGHAT, CDR2 FQNNGV. The CDR3 coding sequence is TGTGCCAGCAGCTTGCTTTCGTCCGGGACAGGTAATGAGCAGTTCTTC. It encodes CASSLLSSGTGNEQFF.

CDR3 in amino acids: CASSLTGGGSGANVLTF. In DNA form, the CDR3 reads TGCGCCAGCAGCTTAACAGGCGGCGGATCTGGGGCCAACGTCCTGACTTTC. V gene TRBV5-1 combines with J gene TRBJ2-6; tentative D call: TRBD1 (5 bases). V shed 2 bases and J shed 1 base, with 13 bases lying between them. The CDR3 runs to 17 residues. Germline V lookup: CDR1 SGHRS, CDR2 YFSETQ. Full variable domain (remainder filled in from reference TRBV5-1 and TRBJ2-6): KAGVTQTPRYLIKTRGQQVTLSCSPISGHRSVSWYQQTPGQGLQFLFEYFSETQRNKGNFPGRFSGRQFSNSRSEMNVSTLELGDSALYLCASSLTGGGSGANVLTFGAGSRLTVL.

The V gene is TRBV27, the J gene TRBJ2-7, with 8 bases matching TRBD1. This CDR3 is built from 13 residues. The trim removed 6 bases at V and 5 bases at J, leaving 6 bases unmatched. Germline-derived CDR1 and CDR2 are MNHEY and SMNVEV (reference sequence). Written as DNA, the CDR3 is TGTGCCAGCAGCCTGGGACAGGCCCACGAGCAGTACTTC. It translates to CASSLGQAHEQYF.

V and J are TRBV9 and TRBJ2-3; TRBD2 is a possible D gene (7 bases). The CDR3 extends over 18 amino acids. Per germline, CDR1 SGDLS and CDR2 YYNGEE. V was cut by 0 bases and J by 5 bases, with 22 bases left in between. This chain's CDR3 is CASSVESLGAGVGDTQYF. In DNA form, the CDR3 reads TGTGCCAGCAGCGTAGAGTCTCTGGGGGCGGGGGTAGGAGATACGCAGTATTTT.

The chain employs TRBV7-9 and TRBJ1-6, with TRBD1 matching over 12 bases. J lost 7 bases, V lost 7 bases, and 14 bases had no gene match. The CDR3 extends over 18 amino acids. The V gene's germline CDR1 is SEHNR and CDR2 FQNEAQ (reference sequence). For the CDR3, the DNA is TGTGCCAGCACCCTACCCGGGACAGGGGGCACCCTGAATTCACCCCTCCACTTT. Translating it yields CASTLPGTGGTLNSPLHF.

The V and J genes are TRBV27 and TRBJ1-2; D possibly corresponds to TRBD1 (6 bases). The CDR3 covers 15 residues. The V and J ends lost 8 bases and 4 bases respectively, with 20 bases between them. Germline-derived CDR1 and CDR2 are MNHEY and SMNVEV (reference sequence). This CDR3 is CASRYPLGQFYGYTF. Here the CDR3 DNA reads TGTGCCAGCCGTTATCCCCTCGGACAGTTCTATGGCTACACCTTC.

J is TRBJ1-5 and V is TRBV5-1, with a weak D call TRBD1 (5 bases). Trimming removed 4 bases from V and 4 bases from J, with 12 bases in between. Germline-derived CDR1 and CDR2 are SGHRS and YFSETQ. This CDR3 spans 14 amino acids. The CDR3 nucleotides read TGCGCCAGCAGCCCGATCCCAGGGAATCAGCCCCAGCATTTT. It yields the protein CASSPIPGNQPQHF.

Remarks on this clone: The junction departs from germline at one end; a sequencing error may be responsible. The gene calls are TRBV7-7 and TRBJ2-7, with D possibly TRBD1 on 7 matching bases. In germline, CDR1 is SSHAT, CDR2 FNYEAQ (reference sequence). The CDR3 contains 15 residues. The CDR3, as DNA: TGTGCTAGCAGCTTAGGAGGGGGCGATCTCTACGAGCAGTACTTC. Amino acid sequence: CASSLGGGDLYEQYF.

The V and J genes are TRBV5-1 and TRBJ1-5; TRBD1 matches at 7 bases. The CDR3 runs 17 residues. With V trimmed by 0 bases and J by 0 bases, 6 bases remained unmatched. The V gene's germline CDR1 is SGHRS and CDR2 YFSETQ. Here the CDR3 reads CASSLGAGGNSNQPQHF. The CDR3 bases are TGCGCCAGCAGCTTGGGAGCAGGGGGAAATAGCAATCAGCCCCAGCATTTT.

This clone was detected only once. V usage is TRBV11-3 and J usage is TRBJ2-5; 12 nucleotides align to TRBD2. V was clipped by 4 bases and J by 2 bases; unmatched bases: 8. CDR3 length: 17 amino acids. From germline, CDR1 is SGHNT and CDR2 YENEEA. CDR3 loop: CASSSGAGLAGQETQYF. DNA for the CDR3: TGTGCCAGCAGCTCAGGGGCAGGACTAGCGGGGCAAGAGACCCAGTACTTC.

V and J are TRBV3-1 (or the pseudogene TRBV3-2) and TRBJ2-1; 10 nucleotides agree with TRBD2. CDR1 and CDR2 from the germline V gene are LGHDT and YNNKEL (reference sequence). This CDR3 is 17 amino acids long. The V and J ends lost 0 bases and 4 bases, in that order; junction bases with no gene match: 6. CDR3 sequence (DNA): TGTGCCAGCAGCCAAGATACGGGACTAGCGTCTTACAATGAGCAGTTCTTC. Translating gives CASSQDTGLASYNEQFF.

The V call is TRBV27, the J call TRBJ2-5; 12 bases align to TRBD1. The CDR3 consists of 15 residues. From germline, CDR1 is MNHEY and CDR2 SMNVEV (reference sequence). The V gene end was trimmed by 8 bases and the J gene end by 5 bases; junction bases not matched to a gene: 9. CDR3 amino acids: CASRGDRGRRETQYF. In nucleotides, the CDR3 is TGTGCCAGCCGGGGGGACAGGGGGCGAAGGGAGACCCAGTACTTC.

The V call is TRBV29-1, the J call TRBJ2-2; 8 bases map to TRBD1. This CDR3 spans 13 amino acids. J gave up 6 bases and V 7 bases, and 7 bases lay outside the gene matches. Germline V gives CDR1 SQVTM, CDR2 ANQGSEA. The CDR3 region has the DNA TGCAGCGCTAACAGGGGGACCCCCGGGGAGCTGTTTTTT. This sequence encodes CSANRGTPGELFF.

This clone is a singleton in its sample. The chain recombines TRBV21-1 with TRBJ2-5; the table's TRBD1 call for D was not verified on the DNA. TRBV21-1 is classified as a pseudogene. The length of the CDR3 is 17 residues. The chain's CDR3 is CASPPPTVTGGEETQYF. The CDR3, as DNA: TGTGCCAGCCCCCCCCCTACGGTGACAGGGGGCGAGGAGACCCAGTACTTC.

The V gene is TRBV7-6, the J gene TRBJ2-5, with TRBD1 matching 11 bases. After removal of 1 base from V and 5 bases from J, the junction contained 3 bases not matched to a gene. CDR1 and CDR2 from the germline V gene are SGHVS and FNYEAQ. This CDR3 contains 15 residues. The CDR3 sequence is CASSLGTGGGETQYF. For the CDR3, the DNA is TGTGCCAGCAGCTTAGGGACAGGGGGCGGGGAGACCCAGTACTTC.

J is TRBJ2-7 and V is TRBV10-3; D uncertain. V gave up 3 bases and J gave up 4 bases, with 4 bases separating them. There are 11 residues in the CDR3. CDR1 is ENHRY, CDR2 SYGVKD, per germline. The DNA for the CDR3 is TGTGCCATCAGTGATCCGTACGAGCAGTACTTC. It is translated as CAISDPYEQYF.

The rearrangement links TRBV5-1 to TRBJ2-1, with 7 bases that match TRBD2. V gave up 2 bases and J gave up 7 bases; unmatched junction bases: 12. This CDR3 is built from 16 residues. Germline V CDR1 and CDR2: SGHRS, YFSETQ. The CDR3 spells CASSLFPELALNEQFF. CDR3 nucleotide sequence: TGCGCCAGCAGCTTATTCCCTGAACTAGCGCTAAATGAGCAGTTCTTC.

The chain links TRBV6-2 or TRBV6-3 to TRBJ1-4; 9 bases are a match to TRBD1. There are 14 residues in the CDR3. The V gene's germline CDR1 is MNHEY and CDR2 SVGEGT. The J segment lost 10 bases and the V segment lost 4 bases, leaving 7 bases of the junction unmatched. The CDR3 reads CASSFSGQGGKLFF. CDR3 bases: TGTGCCAGCAGTTTCTCGGGACAGGGTGGAAAACTGTTTTTT.

This clone was picked up one time. The chain is built from TRBV5-8 and TRBJ1-2; 10 bases are a match to TRBD1. Looked up from germline, CDR1 is SGHTS and CDR2 is YDEGEE. The CDR3 has 14 amino acids. The junction had 6 bases not matched to a gene; V was cut back by 3 bases and J by 7 bases. The CDR3 DNA reads as TGTGCCAGCAGCTCAGACAGGGGGCTAGGTGGCTACACCTTC. Translated: CASSSDRGLGGYTF. Complete variable domain (other parts from reference TRBV5-8 and TRBJ1-2): EAGVTQSPTHLIKTRGQQATLRCSPISGHTSVYWYQQALGLGLQFLLWYDEGEERNRGNFPPRFSGRQFPNYSSELNVNALELEDSALYLCASSSDRGLGGYTFGSGTRLTVV.

The chain carries TRBV4-2 and TRBJ2-2, with D perhaps matching TRBD1 (5 bases). This CDR3 has 13 residues. From germline, CDR1 is LGHNA and CDR2 YNFKEQ. The V end lost 4 bases, the J end lost 4 bases, and 7 bases lay between the germline ends. This CDR3 reads CASSPRVTGELFF. The CDR3 bases are TGTGCCAGCAGCCCCAGGGTCACCGGGGAGCTGTTTTTT.

V usage is TRBV6-6 and J usage is TRBJ1-5, with TRBD1 as a possible D gene (6 bases). This CDR3 is built from 15 residues. Per germline, CDR1 MNHNY and CDR2 SVGAGI (reference sequence). V lost 6 bases and J lost 0, with 12 bases in between. The CDR3 DNA sequence: TGTGCCAGCAGGAGGACAGATGCTAGCAATCAGCCCCAGCATTTT. Translated, it gives CASRRTDASNQPQHF.

This clone was seen only once. The chain recombines TRBV12-3 or TRBV12-4 with TRBJ2-7; D is possibly TRBD1 (5 bases). CDR3 length: 13 residues. The V gene lost 3 bases and the J gene lost 2 bases, with 8 bases spanning the gap. The CDR3 region has the DNA TGTGCCAGCAGTTTCTCAGGGACCTACGAGCAGTACTTC. Its protein product is CASSFSGTYEQYF.